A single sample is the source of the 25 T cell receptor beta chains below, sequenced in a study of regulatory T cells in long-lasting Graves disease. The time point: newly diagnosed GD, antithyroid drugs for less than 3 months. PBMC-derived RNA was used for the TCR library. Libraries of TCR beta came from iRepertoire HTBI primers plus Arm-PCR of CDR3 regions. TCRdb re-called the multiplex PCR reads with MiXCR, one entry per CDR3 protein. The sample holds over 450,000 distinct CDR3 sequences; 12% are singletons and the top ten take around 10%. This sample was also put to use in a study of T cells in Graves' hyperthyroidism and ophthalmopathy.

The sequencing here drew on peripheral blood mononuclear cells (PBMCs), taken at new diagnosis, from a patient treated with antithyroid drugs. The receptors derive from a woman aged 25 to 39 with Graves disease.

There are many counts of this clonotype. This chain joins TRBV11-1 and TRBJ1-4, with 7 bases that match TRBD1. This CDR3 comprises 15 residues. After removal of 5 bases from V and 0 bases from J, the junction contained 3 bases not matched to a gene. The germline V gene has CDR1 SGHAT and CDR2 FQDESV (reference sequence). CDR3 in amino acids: CASSDRVATNEKLFF. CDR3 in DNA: TGTGCCAGCAGCGACAGGGTTGCAACTAATGAAAAACTGTTTTTT.

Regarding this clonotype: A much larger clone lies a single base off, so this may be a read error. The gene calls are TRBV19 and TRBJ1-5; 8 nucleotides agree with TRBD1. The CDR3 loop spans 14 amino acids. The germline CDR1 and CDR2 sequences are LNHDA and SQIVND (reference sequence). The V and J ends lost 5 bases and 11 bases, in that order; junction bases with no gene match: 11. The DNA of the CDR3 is TGTGCCAGTAGTCCCGGACAGGGTGAGGTGACCCAGCATTTT. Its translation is CASSPGQGEVTQHF.

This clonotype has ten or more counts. CDR3 DNA: TGTGCCAGCAGCGGGACCTTGAACACTGAAGCTTTCTTT. Translation: CASSGTLNTEAFF. The V gene is TRBV6-1, the J gene TRBJ1-1; possibly TRBD1 for D (5 bases). The germline V gene encodes CDR1 MNHNS and CDR2 SASEGT. This CDR3 has 13 amino acids. V was shortened by 6 bases and J by 0 bases, with 8 bases between the two germline ends.

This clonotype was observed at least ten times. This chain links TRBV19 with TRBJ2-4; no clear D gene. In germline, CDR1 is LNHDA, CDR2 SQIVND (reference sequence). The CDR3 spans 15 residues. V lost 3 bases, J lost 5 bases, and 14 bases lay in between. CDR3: CASSMGYLRQNIQYF. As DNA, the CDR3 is TGTGCCAGTAGTATGGGATACTTGCGACAAAACATTCAGTACTTC.

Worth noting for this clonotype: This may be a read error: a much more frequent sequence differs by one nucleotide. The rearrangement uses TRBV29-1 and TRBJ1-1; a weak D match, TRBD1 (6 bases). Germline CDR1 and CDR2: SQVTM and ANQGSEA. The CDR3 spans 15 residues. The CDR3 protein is CSVEDRAGANTAAFF. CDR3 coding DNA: TGCAGCGTTGAAGATCGCGCAGGGGCGAACACTGCAGCTTTCTTT.

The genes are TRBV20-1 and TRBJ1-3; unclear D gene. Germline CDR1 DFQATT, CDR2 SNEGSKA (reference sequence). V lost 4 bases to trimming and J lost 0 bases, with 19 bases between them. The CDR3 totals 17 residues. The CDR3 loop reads CSATNLYSGGSGNTIYF. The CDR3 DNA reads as TGCAGTGCTACTAACCTCTACTCTGGAGGCTCTGGAAACACCATATATTTT.

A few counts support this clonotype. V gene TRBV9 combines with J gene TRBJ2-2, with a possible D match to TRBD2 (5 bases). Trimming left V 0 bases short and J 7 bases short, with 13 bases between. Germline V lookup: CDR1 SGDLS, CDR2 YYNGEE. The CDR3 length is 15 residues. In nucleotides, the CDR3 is TGTGCCAGCAGCGTAGAACCCGACGGAGGCGGGGAGCTGTTTTTT. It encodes CASSVEPDGGGELFF. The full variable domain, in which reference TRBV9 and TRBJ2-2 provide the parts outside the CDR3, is DSGVTQTPKHLITATGQRVTLRCSPRSGDLSVYWYQQSLDQGLQFLIQYYNGEERAKGNILERFSAQQFPDLHSELNLSSLELGDSALYFCASSVEPDGGGELFFGEGSRLTVL.

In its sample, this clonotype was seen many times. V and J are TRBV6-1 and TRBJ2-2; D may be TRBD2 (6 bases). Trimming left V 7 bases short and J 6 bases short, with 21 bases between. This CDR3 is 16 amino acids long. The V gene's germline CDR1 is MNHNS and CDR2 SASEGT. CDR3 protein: CASTIRGILNSGELFF. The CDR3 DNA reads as TGTGCCAGCACCATACGCGGGATTCTCAATTCCGGGGAGCTGTTTTTT.

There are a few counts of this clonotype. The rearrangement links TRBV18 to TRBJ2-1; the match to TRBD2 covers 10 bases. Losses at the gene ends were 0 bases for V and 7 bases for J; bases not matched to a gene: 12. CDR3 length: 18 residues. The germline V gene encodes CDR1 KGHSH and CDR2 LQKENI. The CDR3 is CASSPPGLAGVGTNEQFF. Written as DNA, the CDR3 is TGTGCCAGCTCACCACCGGGGCTAGCGGGAGTAGGGACAAATGAGCAGTTCTTC.

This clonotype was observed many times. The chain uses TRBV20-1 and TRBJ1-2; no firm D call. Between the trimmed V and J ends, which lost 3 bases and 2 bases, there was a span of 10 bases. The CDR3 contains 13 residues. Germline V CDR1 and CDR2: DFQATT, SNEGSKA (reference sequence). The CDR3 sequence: CSASSADNYGYTF. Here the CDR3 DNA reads TGCAGTGCTAGTTCCGCAGACAACTATGGCTACACCTTC.

CDR3 amino acids: CASSLYDNQPQHF. CDR3 in DNA: TGTGCCAGCTCACTCTATGACAATCAGCCCCAGCATTTT. The J gene is TRBJ1-5, the V gene TRBV18; D gene unclear. Germline V lookup: CDR1 KGHSH, CDR2 LQKENI. V was clipped by 4 bases and J by 3 bases, with 7 bases between them. The CDR3 has 13 amino acids.

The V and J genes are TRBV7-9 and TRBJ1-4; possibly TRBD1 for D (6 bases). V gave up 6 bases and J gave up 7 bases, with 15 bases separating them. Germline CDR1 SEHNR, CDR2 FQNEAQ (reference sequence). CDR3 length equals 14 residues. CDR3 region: CASRFQGSGEKLFF. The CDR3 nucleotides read TGTGCCAGCAGATTTCAGGGGAGCGGTGAAAAACTGTTTTTT.

CDR3 nucleotide sequence: TGTGCCAGCAGCTCACCCACGGCCGGACTAGCGGGAGAGGACTCCTACAATGAGCAGTTCTTC. Translation: CASSSPTAGLAGEDSYNEQFF. This chain links TRBV7-9 with TRBJ2-1, with 13 bases fitting TRBD2. This CDR3 region has 21 residues. V shed 4 bases and J 0 bases; nucleotides not matched to a gene: 15. CDR1 is SEHNR and CDR2 is FQNEAQ in the germline V gene (reference sequence).

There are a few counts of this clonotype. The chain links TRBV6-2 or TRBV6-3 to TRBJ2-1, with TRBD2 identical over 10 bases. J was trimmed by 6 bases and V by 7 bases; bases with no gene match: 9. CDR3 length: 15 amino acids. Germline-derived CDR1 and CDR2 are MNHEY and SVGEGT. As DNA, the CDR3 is TGTGCCAGCACCGAGCGGGAGGGCCCTTCCAATGAGCAGTTCTTC. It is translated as CASTEREGPSNEQFF.

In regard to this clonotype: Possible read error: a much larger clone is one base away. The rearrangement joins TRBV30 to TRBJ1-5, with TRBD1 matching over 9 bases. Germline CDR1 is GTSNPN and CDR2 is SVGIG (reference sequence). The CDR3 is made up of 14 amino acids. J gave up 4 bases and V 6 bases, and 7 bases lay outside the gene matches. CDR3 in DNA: TGTGCCTGTAGTTACGGGACAGGGAATCAGCCCCAGCATTTT. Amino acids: CACSYGTGNQPQHF.

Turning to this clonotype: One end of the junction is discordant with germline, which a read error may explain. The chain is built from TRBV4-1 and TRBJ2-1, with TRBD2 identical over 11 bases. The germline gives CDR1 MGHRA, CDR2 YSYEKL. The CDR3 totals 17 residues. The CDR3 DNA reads TGCGCCAGCGGCCAAGCCCTGGGACTAGCGGTATCCTACGAGCAGTTCTTC. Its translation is CASGQALGLAVSYEQFF.

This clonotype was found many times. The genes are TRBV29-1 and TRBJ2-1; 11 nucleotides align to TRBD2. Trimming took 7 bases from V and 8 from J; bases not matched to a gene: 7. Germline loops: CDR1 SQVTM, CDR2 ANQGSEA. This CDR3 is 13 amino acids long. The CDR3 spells CSATSGRWDEQFF. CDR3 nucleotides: TGCAGCGCCACTAGCGGGAGATGGGATGAGCAGTTCTTC.

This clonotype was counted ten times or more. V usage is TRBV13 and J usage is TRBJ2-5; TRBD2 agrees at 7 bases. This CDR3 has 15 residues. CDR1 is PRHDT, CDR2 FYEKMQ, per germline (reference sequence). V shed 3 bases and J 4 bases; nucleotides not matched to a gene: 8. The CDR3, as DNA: TGTGCCAGCAGCTTGTTGCGGGGCGGGGGAGAGACCCAGTACTTC. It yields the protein CASSLLRGGGETQYF.

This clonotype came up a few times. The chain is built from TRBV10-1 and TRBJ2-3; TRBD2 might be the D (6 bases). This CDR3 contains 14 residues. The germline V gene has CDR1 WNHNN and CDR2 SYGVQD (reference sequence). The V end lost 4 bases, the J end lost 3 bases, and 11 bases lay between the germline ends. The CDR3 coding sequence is TGCGCCAGCAGTGCTGGCGGGAATACAGATACGCAGTATTTT. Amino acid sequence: CASSAGGNTDTQYF.

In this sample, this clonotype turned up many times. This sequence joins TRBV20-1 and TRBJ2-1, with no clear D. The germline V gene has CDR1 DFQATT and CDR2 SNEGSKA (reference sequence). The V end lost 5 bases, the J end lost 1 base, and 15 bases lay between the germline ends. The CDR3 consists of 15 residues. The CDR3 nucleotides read TGCAGTGCTGCCAGATTTATCATGTCCTACAATGAGCAGTTCTTC. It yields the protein CSAARFIMSYNEQFF.

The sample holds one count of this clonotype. The CDR3 bases are TGTGCCAGCAGCTTGTATGGGGCGGGACACGAAAAACTGTTTTTT. Encoded protein: CASSLYGAGHEKLFF. This rearrangement joins TRBV5-6 to TRBJ1-4; a weak D match, TRBD1 (6 bases). CDR1 and CDR2 (germline): SGHDT, YYEEEE. The germline V and J ends were trimmed by 1 base and 8 bases, with 15 bases remaining between them. The CDR3 consists of 15 residues.

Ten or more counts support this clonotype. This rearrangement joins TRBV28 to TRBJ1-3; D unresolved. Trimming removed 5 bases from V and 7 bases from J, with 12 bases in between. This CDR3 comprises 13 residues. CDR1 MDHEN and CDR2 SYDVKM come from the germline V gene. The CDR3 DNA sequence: TGTGCCAGCAGTAGAGGGATCTCGAACACCATATATTTT. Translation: CASSRGISNTIYF.

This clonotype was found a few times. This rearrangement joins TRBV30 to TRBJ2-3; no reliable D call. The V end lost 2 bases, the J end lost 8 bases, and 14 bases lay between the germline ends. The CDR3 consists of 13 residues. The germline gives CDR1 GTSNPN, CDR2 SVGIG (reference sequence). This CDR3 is CAWSLGFEATQYF. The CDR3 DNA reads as TGTGCCTGGAGTCTAGGTTTTGAGGCTACGCAGTATTTT. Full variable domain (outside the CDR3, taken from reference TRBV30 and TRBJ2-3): SQTIHQWPATLVQPVGSPLSLECTVEGTSNPNLYWYRQAAGRGLQLLFYSVGIGQISSEVPQNLSASRPQDRQFILSSKKLLLSDSGFYLCAWSLGFEATQYFGPGTRLTVL.

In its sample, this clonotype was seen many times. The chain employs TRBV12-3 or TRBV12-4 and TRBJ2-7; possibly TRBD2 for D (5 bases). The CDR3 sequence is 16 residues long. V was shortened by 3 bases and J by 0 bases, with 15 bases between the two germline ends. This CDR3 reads CASSFGGPALSYEQYF. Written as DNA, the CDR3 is TGTGCCAGCAGTTTCGGAGGACCCGCTCTCTCCTACGAGCAGTACTTC.

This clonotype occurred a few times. CDR3 sequence (DNA): TGTGCCAGTAGTATAGGGGGGTTGGCCAAAAACATTCAGTACTTC. It codes for CASSIGGLAKNIQYF. The chain uses TRBV19 and TRBJ2-4, with D perhaps given as TRBD1 or TRBD2 (5 bases each). V dropped 1 base and J dropped 1 base, with 8 bases sitting between them. The CDR3 runs to 15 residues. Germline CDR1 reads LNHDA; CDR2 reads SQIVND (reference sequence).